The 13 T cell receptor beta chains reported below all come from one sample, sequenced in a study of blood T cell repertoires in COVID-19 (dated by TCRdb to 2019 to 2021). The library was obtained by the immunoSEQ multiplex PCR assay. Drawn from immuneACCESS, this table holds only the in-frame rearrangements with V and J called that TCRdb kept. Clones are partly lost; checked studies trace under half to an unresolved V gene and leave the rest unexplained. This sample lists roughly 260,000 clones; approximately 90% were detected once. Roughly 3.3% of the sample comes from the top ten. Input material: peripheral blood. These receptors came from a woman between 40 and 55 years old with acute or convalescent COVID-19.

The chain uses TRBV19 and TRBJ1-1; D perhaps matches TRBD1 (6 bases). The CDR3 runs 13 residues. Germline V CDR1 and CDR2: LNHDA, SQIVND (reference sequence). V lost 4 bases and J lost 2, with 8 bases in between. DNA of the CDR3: TGTGCCAGTAGTAAGGACAGCAACACTGAAGCTTTCTTT. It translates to CASSKDSNTEAFF.

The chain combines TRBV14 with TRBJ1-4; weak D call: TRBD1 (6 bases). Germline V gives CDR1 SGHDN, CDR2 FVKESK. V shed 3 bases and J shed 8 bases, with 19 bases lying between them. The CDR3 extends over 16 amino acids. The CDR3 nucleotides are TGTGCCAGCAGCCACCGATACAGGGTGGTCGGGGAAAAACTGTTTTTT. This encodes CASSHRYRVVGEKLFF.

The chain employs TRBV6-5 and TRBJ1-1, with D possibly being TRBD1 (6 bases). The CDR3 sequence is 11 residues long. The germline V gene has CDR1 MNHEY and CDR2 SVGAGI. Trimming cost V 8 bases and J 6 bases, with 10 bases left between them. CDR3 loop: CASRGGSEAFF. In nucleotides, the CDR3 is TGTGCCAGCCGGGGGGGCTCTGAAGCTTTCTTT.

Here the CDR3 DNA reads TGCGCCAGCAGCTCACCCGGGACAGGGAGGACAGATACGCAGTATTTT. It codes for CASSSPGTGRTDTQYF. The V call is TRBV5-1, the J call TRBJ2-3; 9 bases are shared with TRBD1. Germline values: CDR1 SGHRS, CDR2 YFSETQ. This CDR3 spans 16 amino acids. After removal of 3 bases from V and 3 bases from J, the junction contained 8 bases not matched to a gene.

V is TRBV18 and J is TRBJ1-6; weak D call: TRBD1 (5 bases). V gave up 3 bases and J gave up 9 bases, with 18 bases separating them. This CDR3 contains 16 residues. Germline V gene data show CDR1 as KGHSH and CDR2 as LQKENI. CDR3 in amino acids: CASSPSPPGGGSPLHF. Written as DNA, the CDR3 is TGTGCCAGCTCACCGAGTCCCCCGGGGGGGGGTTCACCCCTCCACTTT.

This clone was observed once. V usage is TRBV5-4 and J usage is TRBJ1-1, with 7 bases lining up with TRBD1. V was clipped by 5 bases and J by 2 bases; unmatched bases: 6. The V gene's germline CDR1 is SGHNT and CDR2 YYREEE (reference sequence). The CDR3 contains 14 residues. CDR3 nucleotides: TGTGCCAGCAGTTATGACAGGGCAAACACTGAAGCTTTCTTT. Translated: CASSYDRANTEAFF.

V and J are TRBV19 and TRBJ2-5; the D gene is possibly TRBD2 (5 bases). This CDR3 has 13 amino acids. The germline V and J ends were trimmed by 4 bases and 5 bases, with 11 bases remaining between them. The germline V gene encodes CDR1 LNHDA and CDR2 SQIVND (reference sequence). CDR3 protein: CASSTFSGETQYF. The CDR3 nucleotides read TGTGCCAGTAGTACTTTTTCGGGGGAGACCCAGTACTTC.

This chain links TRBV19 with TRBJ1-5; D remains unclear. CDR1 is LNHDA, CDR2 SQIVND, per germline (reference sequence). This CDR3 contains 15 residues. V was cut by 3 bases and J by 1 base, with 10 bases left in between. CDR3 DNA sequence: TGTGCCAGTAGTATGGTTGACTCAAGCAATCAGCCCCAGCATTTT. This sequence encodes CASSMVDSSNQPQHF.

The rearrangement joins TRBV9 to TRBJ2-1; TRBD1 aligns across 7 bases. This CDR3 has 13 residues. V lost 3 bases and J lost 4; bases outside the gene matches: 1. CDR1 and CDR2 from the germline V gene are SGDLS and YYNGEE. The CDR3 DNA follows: TGTGCCAGCAGCGGGGGACAGTACAATGAGCAGTTCTTC. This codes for CASSGGQYNEQFF.

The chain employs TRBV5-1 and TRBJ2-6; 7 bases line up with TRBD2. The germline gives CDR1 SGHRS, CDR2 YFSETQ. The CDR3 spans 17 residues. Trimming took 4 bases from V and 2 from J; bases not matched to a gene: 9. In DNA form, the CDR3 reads TGCGCCAGCAGCCGCACTACGGGGGGTCCTGGGGCCAACGTCCTGACTTTC. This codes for CASSRTTGGPGANVLTF.

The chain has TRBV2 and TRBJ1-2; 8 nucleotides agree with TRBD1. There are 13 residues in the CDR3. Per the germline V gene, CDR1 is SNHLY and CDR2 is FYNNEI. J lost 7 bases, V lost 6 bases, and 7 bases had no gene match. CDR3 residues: CASRPDRGGGYTF. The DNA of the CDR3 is TGTGCCAGCAGGCCCGACAGGGGTGGTGGCTACACCTTC.

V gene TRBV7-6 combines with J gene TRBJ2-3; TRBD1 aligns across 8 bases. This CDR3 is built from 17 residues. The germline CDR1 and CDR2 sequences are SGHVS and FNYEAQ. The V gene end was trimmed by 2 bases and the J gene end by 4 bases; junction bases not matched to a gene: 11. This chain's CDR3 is CASSLMSRAGGADTQYF. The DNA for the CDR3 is TGTGCCAGCAGCTTAATGAGTCGGGCAGGGGGCGCAGATACGCAGTATTTT.

CDR3 residues: CASSTGRVSGYNEQFF. The DNA for the CDR3 is TGTGCCAGTAGCACCGGTAGGGTTAGCGGATACAATGAGCAGTTCTTC. The V call is TRBV19, the J call TRBJ2-1, with D perhaps TRBD2 (6 bases). The ends were cut back, 6 bases at V and 4 bases at J, with 19 bases in the middle. Per germline, CDR1 LNHDA and CDR2 SQIVND (reference sequence). The CDR3 extends over 16 amino acids. The full variable domain, in which reference TRBV19 and TRBJ2-1 provide the parts outside the CDR3, is DGGITQSPKYLFRKEGQNVTLSCEQNLNHDAMYWYRQDPGQGLRLIYYSQIVNDFQKGDIAEGYSVSREKKESFPLTVTSAQKNPTAFYLCASSTGRVSGYNEQFFGPGTRLTVL.